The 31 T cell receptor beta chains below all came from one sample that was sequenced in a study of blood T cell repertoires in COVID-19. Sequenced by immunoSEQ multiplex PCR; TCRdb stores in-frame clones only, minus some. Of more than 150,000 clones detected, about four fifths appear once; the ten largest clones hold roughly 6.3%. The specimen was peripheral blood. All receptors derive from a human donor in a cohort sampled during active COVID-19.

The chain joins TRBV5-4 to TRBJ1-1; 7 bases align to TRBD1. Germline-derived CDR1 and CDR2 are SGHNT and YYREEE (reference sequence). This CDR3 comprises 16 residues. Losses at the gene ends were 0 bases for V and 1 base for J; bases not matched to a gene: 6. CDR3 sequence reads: CASSLGRGLENTEAFF. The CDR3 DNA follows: TGTGCCAGCAGCTTGGGGAGGGGGCTGGAGAACACTGAAGCTTTCTTT.

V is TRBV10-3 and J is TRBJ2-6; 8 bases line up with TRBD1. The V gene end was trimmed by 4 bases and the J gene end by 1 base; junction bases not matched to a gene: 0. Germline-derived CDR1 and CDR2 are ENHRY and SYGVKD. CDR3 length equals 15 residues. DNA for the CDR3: TGTGCCATCAGTGGGACAGGGTCTGGGGCCAACGTCCTGACTTTC. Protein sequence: CAISGTGSGANVLTF.

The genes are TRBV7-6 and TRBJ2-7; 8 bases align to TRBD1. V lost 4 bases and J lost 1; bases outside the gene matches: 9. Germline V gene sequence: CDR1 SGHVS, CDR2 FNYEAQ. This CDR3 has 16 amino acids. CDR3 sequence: CASSWDRKKGSYEQYF. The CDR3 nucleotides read TGTGCCAGCAGCTGGGACAGGAAGAAAGGATCCTACGAGCAGTACTTC. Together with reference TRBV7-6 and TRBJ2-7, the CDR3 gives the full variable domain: GAGVSQSPRYKVTKRGQDVALRCDPISGHVSLYWYRQALGQGPEFLTYFNYEAQQDKSGLPNDRFSAERPEGSISTLTIQRTEQRDSAMYRCASSWDRKKGSYEQYFGPGTRLTVT.

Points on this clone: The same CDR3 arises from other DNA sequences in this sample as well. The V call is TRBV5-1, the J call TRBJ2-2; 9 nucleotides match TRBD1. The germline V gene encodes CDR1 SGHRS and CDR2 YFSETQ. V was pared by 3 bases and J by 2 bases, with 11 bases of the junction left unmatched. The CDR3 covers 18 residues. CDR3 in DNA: TGCGCCAGCAGCTATTCCCCCCGGACAGGGGCCAACACCGGGGAGCTGTTTTTT. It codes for CASSYSPRTGANTGELFF.

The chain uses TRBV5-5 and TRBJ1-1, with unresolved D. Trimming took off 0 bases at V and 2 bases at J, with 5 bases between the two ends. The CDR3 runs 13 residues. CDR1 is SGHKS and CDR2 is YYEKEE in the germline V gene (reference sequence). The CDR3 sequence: CASSLGVNTEAFF. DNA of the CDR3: TGTGCCAGCAGCTTGGGAGTCAACACTGAAGCTTTCTTT.

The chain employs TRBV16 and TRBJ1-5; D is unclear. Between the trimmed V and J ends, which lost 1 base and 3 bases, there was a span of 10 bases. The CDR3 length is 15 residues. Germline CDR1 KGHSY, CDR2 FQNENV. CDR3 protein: CASSQWSSSNQPQHF. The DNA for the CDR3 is TGTGCCAGCAGCCAATGGAGTAGTTCCAATCAGCCCCAGCATTTT.

The CDR3 sequence is CASSSDGLAASTDTQYF. CDR3 coding DNA: TGTGCCAGCAGCTCCGACGGACTAGCGGCTAGCACAGATACGCAGTATTTT. The V gene is TRBV11-2, the J gene TRBJ2-3, with 10 bases lining up with TRBD2. Germline CDR1 reads SGHAT; CDR2 reads FQNNGV. Trimming cost V 4 bases and J 0 bases; bases outside gene matches: 7. The CDR3 spans 17 residues.

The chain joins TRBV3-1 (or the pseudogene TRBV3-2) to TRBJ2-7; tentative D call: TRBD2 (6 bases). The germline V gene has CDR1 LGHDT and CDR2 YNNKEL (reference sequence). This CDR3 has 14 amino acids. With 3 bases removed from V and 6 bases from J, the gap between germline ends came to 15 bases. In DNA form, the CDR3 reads TGTGCCAGCAGCCAGGGGACCGGGGGTATCGAGCAGTACTTC. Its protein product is CASSQGTGGIEQYF.

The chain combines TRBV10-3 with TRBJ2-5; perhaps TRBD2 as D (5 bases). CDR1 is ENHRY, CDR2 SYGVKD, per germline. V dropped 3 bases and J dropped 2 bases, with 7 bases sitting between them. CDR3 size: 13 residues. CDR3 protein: CAISDRLQETQYF. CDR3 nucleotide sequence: TGTGCCATCAGTGACCGACTACAAGAGACCCAGTACTTC.

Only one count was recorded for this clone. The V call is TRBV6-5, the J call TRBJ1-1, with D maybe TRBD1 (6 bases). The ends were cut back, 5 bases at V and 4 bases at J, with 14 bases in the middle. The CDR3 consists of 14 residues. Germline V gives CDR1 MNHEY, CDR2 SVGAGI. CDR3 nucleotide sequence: TGTGCCAGCAGTAGGACAGTCTCTATCACTGAAGCTTTCTTT. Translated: CASSRTVSITEAFF.

The DNA for the CDR3 is TGCGCCAGCAGCCGGGGACTAGCGGGGCAGTCTCTCTTCTACGAGCAGTACTTC. Amino acid sequence: CASSRGLAGQSLFYEQYF. The V call is TRBV5-1, the J call TRBJ2-7; 13 positions match TRBD2. The ends lost 4 bases at V and 3 bases at J; junction bases unmatched: 13. CDR3 length equals 18 residues. Germline loops: CDR1 SGHRS, CDR2 YFSETQ.

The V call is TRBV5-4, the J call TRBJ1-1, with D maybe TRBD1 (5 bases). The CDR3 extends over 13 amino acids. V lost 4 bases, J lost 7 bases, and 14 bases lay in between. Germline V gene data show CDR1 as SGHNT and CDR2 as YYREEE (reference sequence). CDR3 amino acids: CASSIGMGLEAFF. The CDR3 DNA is TGTGCCAGCAGCATAGGTATGGGGCTTGAAGCTTTCTTT.

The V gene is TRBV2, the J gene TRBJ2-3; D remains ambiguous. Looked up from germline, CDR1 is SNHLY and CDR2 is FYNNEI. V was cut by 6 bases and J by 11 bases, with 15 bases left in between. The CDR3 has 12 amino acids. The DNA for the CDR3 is TGTGCCAGCAGGGTTGACTTGGGTAAGCAGTATTTT. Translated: CASRVDLGKQYF.

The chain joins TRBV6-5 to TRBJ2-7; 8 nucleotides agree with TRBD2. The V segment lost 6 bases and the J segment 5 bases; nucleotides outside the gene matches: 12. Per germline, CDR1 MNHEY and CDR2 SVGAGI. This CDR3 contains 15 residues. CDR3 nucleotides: TGTGCCAGCAGCCCCGGGGGGGCCCTCCCGAACGAGCAGTACTTC. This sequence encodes CASSPGGALPNEQYF.

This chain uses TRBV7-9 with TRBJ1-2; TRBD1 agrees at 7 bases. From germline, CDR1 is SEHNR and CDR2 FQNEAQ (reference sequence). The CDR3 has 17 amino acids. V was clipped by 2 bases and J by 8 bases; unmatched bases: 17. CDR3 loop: CASSLRLQTGKGKGYTF. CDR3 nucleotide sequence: TGTGCCAGCAGCTTACGTTTACAGACAGGGAAGGGGAAAGGCTACACCTTC.

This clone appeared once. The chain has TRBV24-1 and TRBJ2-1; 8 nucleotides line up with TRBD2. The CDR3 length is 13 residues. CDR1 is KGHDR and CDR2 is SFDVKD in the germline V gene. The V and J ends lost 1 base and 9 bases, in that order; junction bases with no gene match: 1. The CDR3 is CATSDLLAAEQFF. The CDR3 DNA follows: TGTGCCACCAGTGATTTACTAGCGGCTGAGCAGTTCTTC.

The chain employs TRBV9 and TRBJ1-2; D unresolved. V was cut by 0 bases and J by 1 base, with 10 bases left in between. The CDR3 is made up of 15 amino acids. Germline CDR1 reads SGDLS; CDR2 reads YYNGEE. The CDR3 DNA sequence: TGTGCCAGCAGCGTAGGGAGGAGCGTTAACTATGGCTACACCTTC. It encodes CASSVGRSVNYGYTF.

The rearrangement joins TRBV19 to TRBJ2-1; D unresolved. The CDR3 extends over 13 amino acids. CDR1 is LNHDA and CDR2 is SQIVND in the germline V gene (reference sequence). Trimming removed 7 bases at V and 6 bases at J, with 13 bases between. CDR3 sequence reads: CASKRVYGNEQFF. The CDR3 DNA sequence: TGTGCCAGTAAACGGGTCTATGGCAATGAGCAGTTCTTC.

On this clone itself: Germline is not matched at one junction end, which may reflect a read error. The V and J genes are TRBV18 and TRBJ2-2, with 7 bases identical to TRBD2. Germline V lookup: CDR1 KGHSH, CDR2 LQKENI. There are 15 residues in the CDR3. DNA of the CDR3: TGTGCCAGCTCTCCACCGACTAGCCAGGGCGGGGAGCTGTTTTTT. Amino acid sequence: CASSPPTSQGGELFF.

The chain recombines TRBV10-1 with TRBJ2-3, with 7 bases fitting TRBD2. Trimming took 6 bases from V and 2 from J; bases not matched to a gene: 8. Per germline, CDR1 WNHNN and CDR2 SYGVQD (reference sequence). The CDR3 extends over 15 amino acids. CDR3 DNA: TGCGCCAGCAGCGCCAGCGGGGAAATCACAGATACGCAGTATTTT. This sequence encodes CASSASGEITDTQYF.

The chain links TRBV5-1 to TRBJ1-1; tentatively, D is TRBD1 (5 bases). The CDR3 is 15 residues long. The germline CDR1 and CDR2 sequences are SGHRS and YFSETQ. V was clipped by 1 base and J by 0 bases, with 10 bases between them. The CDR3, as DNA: TGCGCCAGCAGCTTGTATGACAGACTGAACACTGAAGCTTTCTTT. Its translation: CASSLYDRLNTEAFF.

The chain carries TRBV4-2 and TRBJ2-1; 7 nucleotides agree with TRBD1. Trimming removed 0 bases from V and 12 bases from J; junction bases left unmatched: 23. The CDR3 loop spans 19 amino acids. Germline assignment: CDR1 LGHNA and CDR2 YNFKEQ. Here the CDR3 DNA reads TGTGCCAGCAGCCAAGATACCCCTTATACAGGGGCCCCTCTAAGAGCGCAGTTCTTC. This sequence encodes CASSQDTPYTGAPLRAQFF.

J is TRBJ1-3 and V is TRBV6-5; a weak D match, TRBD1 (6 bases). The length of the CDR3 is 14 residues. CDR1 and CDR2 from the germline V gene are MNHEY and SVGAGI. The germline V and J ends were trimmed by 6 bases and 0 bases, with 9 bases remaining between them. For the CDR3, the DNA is TGTGCCAGCAGGGCAGGGGCCTCTGGAAACACCATATATTTT. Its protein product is CASRAGASGNTIYF.

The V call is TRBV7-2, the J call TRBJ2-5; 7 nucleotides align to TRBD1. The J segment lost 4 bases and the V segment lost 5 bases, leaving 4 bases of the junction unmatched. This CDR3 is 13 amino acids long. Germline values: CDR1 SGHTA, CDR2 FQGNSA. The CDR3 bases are TGTGCCAGCAGCGAAGGGGGCGCAGAGACCCAGTACTTC. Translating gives CASSEGGAETQYF.

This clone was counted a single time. CDR3 in amino acids: CASSLIGRTYEQYF. The CDR3 DNA reads as TGCGCCAGCAGCCTGATAGGGAGGACCTACGAGCAGTACTTC. The chain joins TRBV4-1 to TRBJ2-7; a weak D match, TRBD2 (6 bases). The CDR3 runs to 14 residues. V lost 4 bases and J lost 2, with 12 bases in between. CDR1 and CDR2 from the germline V gene are MGHRA and YSYEKL.

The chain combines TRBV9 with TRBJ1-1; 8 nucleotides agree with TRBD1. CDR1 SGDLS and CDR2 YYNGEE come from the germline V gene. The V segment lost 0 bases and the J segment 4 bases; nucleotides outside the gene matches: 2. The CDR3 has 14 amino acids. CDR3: CASSVGTGTTEAFF. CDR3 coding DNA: TGTGCCAGCAGCGTAGGGACAGGGACCACTGAAGCTTTCTTT.

CDR3 DNA: TGCAGTGCTAGTGCAGGATTTTATCAGCCCCAGCATTTT. This translates into CSASAGFYQPQHF. The rearrangement joins TRBV20-1 to TRBJ1-5; D unclear. Germline CDR1 is DFQATT and CDR2 is SNEGSKA (reference sequence). There are 13 residues in the CDR3. Trimming stripped 3 bases from V and 5 bases from J, with 11 bases between.

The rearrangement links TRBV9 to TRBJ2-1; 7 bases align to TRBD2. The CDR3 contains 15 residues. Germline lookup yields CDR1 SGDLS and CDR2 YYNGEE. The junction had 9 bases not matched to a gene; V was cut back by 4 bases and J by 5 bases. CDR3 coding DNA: TGTGCCAGCAGCCTGAGCGGGAACTTCGACAATGAGCAGTTCTTC. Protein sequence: CASSLSGNFDNEQFF.

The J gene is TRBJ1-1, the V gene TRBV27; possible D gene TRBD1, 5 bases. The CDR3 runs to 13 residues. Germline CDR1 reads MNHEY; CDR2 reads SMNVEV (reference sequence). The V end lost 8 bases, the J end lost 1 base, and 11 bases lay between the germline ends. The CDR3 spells CASLDRRNTEAFF. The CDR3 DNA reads TGTGCCAGCCTCGACAGAAGGAACACTGAAGCTTTCTTT.

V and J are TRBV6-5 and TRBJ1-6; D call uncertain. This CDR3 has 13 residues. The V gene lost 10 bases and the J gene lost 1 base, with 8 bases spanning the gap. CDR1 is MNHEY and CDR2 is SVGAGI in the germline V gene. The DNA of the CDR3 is TGTGCCACCGGGAGGTCCTATAATTCACCCCTCCACTTT. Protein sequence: CATGRSYNSPLHF.

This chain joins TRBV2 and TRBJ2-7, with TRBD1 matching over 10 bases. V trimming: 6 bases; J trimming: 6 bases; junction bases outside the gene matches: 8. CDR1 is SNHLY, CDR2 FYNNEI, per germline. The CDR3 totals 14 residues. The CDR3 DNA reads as TGTGCCAGCAGGGGTTGGACAGGGGGTGGCGAGCAGTACTTC. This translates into CASRGWTGGGEQYF.